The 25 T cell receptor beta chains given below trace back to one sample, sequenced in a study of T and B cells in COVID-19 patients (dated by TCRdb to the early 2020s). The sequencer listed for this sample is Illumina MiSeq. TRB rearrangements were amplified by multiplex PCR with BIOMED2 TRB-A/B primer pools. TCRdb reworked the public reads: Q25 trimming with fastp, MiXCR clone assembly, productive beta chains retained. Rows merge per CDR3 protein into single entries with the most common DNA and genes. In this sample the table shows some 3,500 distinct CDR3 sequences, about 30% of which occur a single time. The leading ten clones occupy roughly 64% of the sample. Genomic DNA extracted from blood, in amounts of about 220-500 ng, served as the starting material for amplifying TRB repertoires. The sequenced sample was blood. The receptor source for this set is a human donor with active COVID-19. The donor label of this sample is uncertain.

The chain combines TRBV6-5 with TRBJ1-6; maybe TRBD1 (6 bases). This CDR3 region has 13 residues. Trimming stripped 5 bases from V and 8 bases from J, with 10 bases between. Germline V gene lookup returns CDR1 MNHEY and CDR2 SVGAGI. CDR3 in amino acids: CASSRQVDSPLHF. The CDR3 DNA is TGTGCCAGCAGTCGACAGGTAGATTCACCCCTCCACTTT.

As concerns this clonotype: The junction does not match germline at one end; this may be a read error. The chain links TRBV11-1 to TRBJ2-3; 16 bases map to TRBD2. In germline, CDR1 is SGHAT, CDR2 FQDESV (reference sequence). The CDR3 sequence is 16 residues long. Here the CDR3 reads CASSQGTSGGADTQYF. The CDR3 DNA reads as TGCGCCAGCAGCCAAGGGACTAGCGGGGGGGCCGATACGCAGTATTTT.

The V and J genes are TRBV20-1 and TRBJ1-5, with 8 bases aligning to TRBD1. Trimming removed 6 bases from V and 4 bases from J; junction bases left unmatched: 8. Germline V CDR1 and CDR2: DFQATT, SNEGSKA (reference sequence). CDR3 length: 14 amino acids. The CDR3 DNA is TGCAGTGCCCCCCTGGACAGGGATAATCAGCCCCAGCATTTT. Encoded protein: CSAPLDRDNQPQHF.

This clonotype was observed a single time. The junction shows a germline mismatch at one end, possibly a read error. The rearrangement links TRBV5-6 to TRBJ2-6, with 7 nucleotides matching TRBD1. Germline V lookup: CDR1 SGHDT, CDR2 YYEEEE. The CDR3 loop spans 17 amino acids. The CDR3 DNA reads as TGCGCCAGCAGCGGCGGACAGGCCCCCTCTGGGGCCAACGTCCTGACTTTC. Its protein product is CASSGGQAPSGANVLTF.

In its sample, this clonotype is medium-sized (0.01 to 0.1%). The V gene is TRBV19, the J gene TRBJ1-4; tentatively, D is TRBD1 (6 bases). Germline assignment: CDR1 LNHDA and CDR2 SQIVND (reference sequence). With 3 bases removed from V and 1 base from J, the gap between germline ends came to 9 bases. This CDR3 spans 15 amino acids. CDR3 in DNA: TGTGCCAGTAGTATGCCCAGGGGAACTAATGAAAAACTGTTTTTT. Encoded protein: CASSMPRGTNEKLFF. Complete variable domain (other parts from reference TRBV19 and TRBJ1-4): DGGITQSPKYLFRKEGQNVTLSCEQNLNHDAMYWYRQDPGQGLRLIYYSQIVNDFQKGDIAEGYSVSREKKESFPLTVTSAQKNPTAFYLCASSMPRGTNEKLFFGSGTQLSVL.

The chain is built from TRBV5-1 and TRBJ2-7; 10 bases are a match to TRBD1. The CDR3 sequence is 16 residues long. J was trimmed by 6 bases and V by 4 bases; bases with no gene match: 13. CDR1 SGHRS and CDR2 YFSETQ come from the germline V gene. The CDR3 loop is CASSLGLRDRGREQYF. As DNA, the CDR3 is TGCGCCAGCAGCCTGGGCCTAAGGGACAGGGGCCGCGAGCAGTACTTC.

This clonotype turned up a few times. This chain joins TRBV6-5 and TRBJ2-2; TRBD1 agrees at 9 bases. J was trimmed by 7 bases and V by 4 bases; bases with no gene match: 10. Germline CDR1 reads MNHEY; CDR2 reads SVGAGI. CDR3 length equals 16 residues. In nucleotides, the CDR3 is TGTGCCAGCAGTTTCGAGGGGGACAGGGTCCTCGGGGAGCTGTTTTTT. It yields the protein CASSFEGDRVLGELFF.

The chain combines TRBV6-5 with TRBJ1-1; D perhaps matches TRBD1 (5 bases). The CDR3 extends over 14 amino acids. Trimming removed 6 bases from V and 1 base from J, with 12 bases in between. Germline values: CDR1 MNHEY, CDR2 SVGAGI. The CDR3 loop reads CASRPGRANTEAFF. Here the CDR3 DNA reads TGTGCCAGCAGACCAGGCAGGGCGAACACTGAAGCTTTCTTT.

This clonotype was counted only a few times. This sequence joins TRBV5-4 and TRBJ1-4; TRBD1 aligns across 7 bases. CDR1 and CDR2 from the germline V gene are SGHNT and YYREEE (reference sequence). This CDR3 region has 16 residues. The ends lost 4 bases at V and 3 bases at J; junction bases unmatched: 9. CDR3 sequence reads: CASSPAGTESNEKLFF. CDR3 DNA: TGTGCCAGCAGCCCCGCCGGGACAGAGTCTAATGAAAAACTGTTTTTT.

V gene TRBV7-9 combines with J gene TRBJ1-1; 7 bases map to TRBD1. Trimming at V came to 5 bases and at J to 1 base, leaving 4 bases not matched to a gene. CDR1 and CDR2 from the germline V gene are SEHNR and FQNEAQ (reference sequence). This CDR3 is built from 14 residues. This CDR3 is CASSGWTGNTEAFF. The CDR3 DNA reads TGTGCCAGCAGCGGGTGGACAGGGAACACTGAAGCTTTCTTT.

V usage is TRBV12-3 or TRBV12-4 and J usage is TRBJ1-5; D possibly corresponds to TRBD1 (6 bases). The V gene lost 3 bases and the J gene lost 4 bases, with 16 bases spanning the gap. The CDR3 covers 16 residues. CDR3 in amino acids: CASSLQAGVANQPQHF. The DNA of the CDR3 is TGTGCCAGCAGTTTGCAGGCAGGGGTGGCGAATCAGCCCCAGCATTTT.

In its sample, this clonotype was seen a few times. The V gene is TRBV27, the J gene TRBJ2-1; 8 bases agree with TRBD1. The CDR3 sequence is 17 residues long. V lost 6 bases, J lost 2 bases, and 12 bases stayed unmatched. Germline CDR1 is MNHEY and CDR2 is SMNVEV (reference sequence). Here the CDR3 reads CASRPLTGTGTYNEQFF. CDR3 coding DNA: TGTGCCAGCAGACCCTTAACCGGGACAGGAACCTACAATGAGCAGTTCTTC.

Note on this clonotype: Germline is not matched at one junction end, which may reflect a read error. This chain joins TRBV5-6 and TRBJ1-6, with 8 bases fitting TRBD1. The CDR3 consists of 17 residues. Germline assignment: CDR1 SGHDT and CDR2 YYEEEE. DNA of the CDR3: TGTGCCAGCAGCTTCGGGGTGGCAGGGGGCATATATTCACCACTCCACTTT. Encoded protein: CASSFGVAGGIYSPLHF.

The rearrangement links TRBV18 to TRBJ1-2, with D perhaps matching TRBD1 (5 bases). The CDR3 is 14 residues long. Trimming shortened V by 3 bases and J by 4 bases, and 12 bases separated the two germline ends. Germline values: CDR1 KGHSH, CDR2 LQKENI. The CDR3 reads CASSPGVGAYGYTF. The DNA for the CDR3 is TGTGCCAGCTCACCGGGTGTTGGGGCCTATGGCTACACCTTC.

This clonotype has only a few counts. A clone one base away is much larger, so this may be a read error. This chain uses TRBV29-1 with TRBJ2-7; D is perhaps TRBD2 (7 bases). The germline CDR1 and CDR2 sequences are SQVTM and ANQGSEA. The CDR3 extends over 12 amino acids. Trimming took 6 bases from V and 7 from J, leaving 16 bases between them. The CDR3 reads CSVDGGAYEQYF. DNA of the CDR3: TGCAGCGTGGATGGGGGGGCGTATGAGCAGTACTTC.

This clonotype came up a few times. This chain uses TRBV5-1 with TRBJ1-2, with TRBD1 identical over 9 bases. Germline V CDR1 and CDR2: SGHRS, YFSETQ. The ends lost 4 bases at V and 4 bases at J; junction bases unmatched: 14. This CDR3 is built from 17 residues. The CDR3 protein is CASSHDPGQGTLYGYTF. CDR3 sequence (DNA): TGCGCCAGCAGCCACGATCCGGGACAGGGAACCCTCTATGGCTACACCTTC.

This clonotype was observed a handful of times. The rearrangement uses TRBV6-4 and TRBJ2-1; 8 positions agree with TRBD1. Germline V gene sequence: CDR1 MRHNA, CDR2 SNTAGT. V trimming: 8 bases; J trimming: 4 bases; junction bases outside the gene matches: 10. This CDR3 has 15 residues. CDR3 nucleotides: TGTGCCAGCTCCCCCGGGACAGGAGAATACAATGAGCAGTTCTTC. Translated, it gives CASSPGTGEYNEQFF.

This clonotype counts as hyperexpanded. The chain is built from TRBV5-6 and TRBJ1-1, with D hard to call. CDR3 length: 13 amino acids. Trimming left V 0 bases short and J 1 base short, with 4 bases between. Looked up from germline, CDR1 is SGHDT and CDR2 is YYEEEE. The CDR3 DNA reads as TGTGCCAGCAGCTTGGACAGGAACACTGAAGCTTTCTTT. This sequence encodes CASSLDRNTEAFF.

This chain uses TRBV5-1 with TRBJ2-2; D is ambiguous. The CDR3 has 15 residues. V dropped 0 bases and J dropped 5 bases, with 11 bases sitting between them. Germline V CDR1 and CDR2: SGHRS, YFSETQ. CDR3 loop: CASSLDISGTGELFF. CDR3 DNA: TGCGCCAGCAGCTTGGACATCTCAGGAACCGGGGAGCTGTTTTTT.

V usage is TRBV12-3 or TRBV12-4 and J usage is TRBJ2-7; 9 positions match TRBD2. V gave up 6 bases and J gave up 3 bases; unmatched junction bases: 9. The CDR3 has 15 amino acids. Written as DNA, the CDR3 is TGTGCCAGCAGCCTCCGCGGGACTAGCCTCTACGAGCAGTACTTC. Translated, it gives CASSLRGTSLYEQYF.

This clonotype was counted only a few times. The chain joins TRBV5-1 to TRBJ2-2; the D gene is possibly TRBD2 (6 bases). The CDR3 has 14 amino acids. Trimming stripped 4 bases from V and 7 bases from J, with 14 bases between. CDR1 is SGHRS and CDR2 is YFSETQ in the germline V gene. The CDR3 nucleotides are TGCGCCAGCAGCCTCCCGACTAGTAACGGGGAGCTGTTTTTT. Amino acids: CASSLPTSNGELFF.

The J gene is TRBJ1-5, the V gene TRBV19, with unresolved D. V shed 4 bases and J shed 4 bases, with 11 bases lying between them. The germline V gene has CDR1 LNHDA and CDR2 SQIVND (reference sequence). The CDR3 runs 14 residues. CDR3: CASSSIASNQPQHF. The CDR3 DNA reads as TGTGCCAGTAGTAGTATCGCGTCAAATCAGCCCCAGCATTTT.

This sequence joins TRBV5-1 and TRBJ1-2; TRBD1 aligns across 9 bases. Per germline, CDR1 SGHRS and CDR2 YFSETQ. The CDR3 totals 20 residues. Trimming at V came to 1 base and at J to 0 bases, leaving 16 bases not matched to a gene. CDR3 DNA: TGCGCCAGCAGCTTGATAATGGGCGGGACAGGGATTAAGGCTAACTATGGCTACACCTTC. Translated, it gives CASSLIMGGTGIKANYGYTF.

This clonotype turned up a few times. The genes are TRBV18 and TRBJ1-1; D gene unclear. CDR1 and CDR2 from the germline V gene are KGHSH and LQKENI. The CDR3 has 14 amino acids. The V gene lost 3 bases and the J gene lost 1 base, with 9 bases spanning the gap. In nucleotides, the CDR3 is TGTGCCAGCTCACCGGCATTTCAGAACACTGAAGCTTTCTTT. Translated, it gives CASSPAFQNTEAFF.

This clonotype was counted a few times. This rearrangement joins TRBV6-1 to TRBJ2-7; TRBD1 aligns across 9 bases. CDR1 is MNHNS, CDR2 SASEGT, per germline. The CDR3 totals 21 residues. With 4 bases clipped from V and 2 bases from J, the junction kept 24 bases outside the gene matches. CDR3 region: CASSGLVPGQGVPGWAYEQYF. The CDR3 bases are TGTGCCAGCAGTGGGCTAGTTCCGGGACAGGGAGTTCCTGGCTGGGCCTACGAGCAGTACTTC.